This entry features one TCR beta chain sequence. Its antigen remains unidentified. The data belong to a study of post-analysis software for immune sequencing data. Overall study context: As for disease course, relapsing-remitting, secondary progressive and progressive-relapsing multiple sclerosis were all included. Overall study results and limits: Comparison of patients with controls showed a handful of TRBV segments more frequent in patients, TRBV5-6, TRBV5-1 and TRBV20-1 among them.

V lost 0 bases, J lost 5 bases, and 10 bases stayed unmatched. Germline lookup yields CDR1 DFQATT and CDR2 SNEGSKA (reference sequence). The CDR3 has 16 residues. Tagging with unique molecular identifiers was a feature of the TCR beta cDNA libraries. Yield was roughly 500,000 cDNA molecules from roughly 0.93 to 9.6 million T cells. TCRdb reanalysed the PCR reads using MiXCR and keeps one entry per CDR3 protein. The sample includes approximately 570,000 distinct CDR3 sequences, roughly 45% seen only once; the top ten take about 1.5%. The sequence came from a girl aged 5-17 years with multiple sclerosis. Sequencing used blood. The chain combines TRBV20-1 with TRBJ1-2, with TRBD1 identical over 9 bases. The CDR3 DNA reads TGCAGTGCTAGAGATAACAACAGGGGGCTGGAGTATGGCTACACCTTC. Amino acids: CSARDNNRGLEYGYTF.